This T cell receptor (beta chain) emerged from a study of blood T cell repertoires in COVID-19. Clones were sequenced by immunoSEQ multiplex PCR, and TCRdb holds only the in-frame ones, with some missing. The profile covers 250,000 to 300,000 clones, with about 86% appearing a single time and about an eighth taken by the ten largest. The CDR3 is made up of 15 amino acids. V lost 4 bases and J lost 6, with 16 bases in between. Germline CDR1 is KGHDR and CDR2 is SFDVKD. This clonotype originated in a woman in her 70s with COVID-19, enrolled during active disease. The rearrangement joins TRBV24-1 to TRBJ2-3, with a weak D call TRBD2 (6 bases). Sample: peripheral blood. CDR3: CATSEGAGGSDTQYF. The CDR3 region has the DNA TGTGCCACCAGTGAAGGAGCTGGGGGGTCCGATACGCAGTATTTT.